The 27 T cell receptor beta chains presented below share a single source sample, sequenced in a study of OX40 agonist ivuxolimab in advanced cancers. Clones were read by immunoSEQ multiplex PCR, and TCRdb kept only the in-frame ones, dropping some. The sample has around 94,000 clones, approximately 92% seen once. This sample comprised CD4+ or CD8+ T cells sorted from blood, obtained in a trial of the OX40 agonist ivuxolimab. Receptors were obtained from an adult with an advanced solid tumor such as melanoma, head and neck, liver or kidney cancer.

This clone occurred once. This sequence joins TRBV4-3 and TRBJ2-7, with D possibly being TRBD2 (6 bases). This CDR3 is 15 amino acids long. CDR1 and CDR2 (germline): LGHNA, YSLEER. Trimming left V 2 bases short and J 5 bases short, with 16 bases between. CDR3 loop: CASSQRRGMVHEQYF. The CDR3 DNA reads TGCGCCAGCAGCCAAAGGCGGGGAATGGTCCACGAGCAGTACTTC.

This chain uses TRBV19 with TRBJ2-1; D is ambiguous. The CDR3 totals 12 residues. V lost 4 bases and J 3 bases, leaving 4 bases between the germline ends. Germline loops: CDR1 LNHDA, CDR2 SQIVND (reference sequence). Written as DNA, the CDR3 is TGTGCCAGTAGTAATTTCTACAATGAGCAGTTCTTC. As protein: CASSNFYNEQFF.

The rearrangement links TRBV10-2 to TRBJ1-1; no firm D call. Germline CDR1 reads WSHSY; CDR2 reads SAAADI. V was shortened by 0 bases and J by 0 bases, with 11 bases between the two germline ends. The CDR3 is 16 amino acids. The CDR3 sequence is CASSESTLGVNTEAFF. DNA of the CDR3: TGCGCCAGCAGTGAGTCGACTCTGGGAGTGAACACTGAAGCTTTCTTT.

This clone was recorded once. J is TRBJ2-3 and V is TRBV9; TRBD2 is a possible D gene (5 bases). CDR1 is SGDLS and CDR2 is YYNGEE in the germline V gene. There are 15 residues in the CDR3. The germline V and J ends were trimmed by 0 bases and 6 bases, with 14 bases remaining between them. CDR3 DNA: TGTGCCAGCAGCGTAGGAGGGAGAGTTGGCGATACGCAGTATTTT. Protein sequence: CASSVGGRVGDTQYF.

This rearrangement joins TRBV27 to TRBJ2-7; tentatively, D is TRBD1 or TRBD2 (5 bases each). Trimming pared 8 bases from V and 1 base from J, leaving 18 bases between. Germline CDR1 MNHEY, CDR2 SMNVEV (reference sequence). The CDR3 is 15 amino acids. CDR3 residues: CASSFREGPSYEQYF. CDR3 DNA sequence: TGTGCCAGCTCCTTCCGAGAGGGGCCTTCCTACGAGCAGTACTTC.

The rearrangement links TRBV6-5 to TRBJ1-5; perhaps TRBD1 as D (5 bases). Deletions cut 6 bases from V and 2 bases from J, with 11 bases between. The CDR3 loop spans 14 amino acids. The V gene's germline CDR1 is MNHEY and CDR2 SVGAGI. The CDR3 region is CASSRDGGNQPQHF. In DNA, the CDR3 is TGTGCCAGCAGCCGGGACGGGGGCAATCAGCCCCAGCATTTT.

The chain joins TRBV6-4 to TRBJ1-6; D may be TRBD1 (6 bases). Germline V gene sequence: CDR1 MRHNA, CDR2 SNTAGT. The V and J ends lost 4 bases and 6 bases respectively, with 16 bases between them. The CDR3 loop spans 16 amino acids. The CDR3, as DNA: TGTGCCAGCAGTGCCCTTTCGACAGGTAGTAATTCACCCCTCCACTTT. Translating gives CASSALSTGSNSPLHF.

V usage is TRBV10-1 and J usage is TRBJ1-1; tentatively, D is TRBD1 (5 bases). This CDR3 spans 16 amino acids. The V gene's germline CDR1 is WNHNN and CDR2 SYGVQD (reference sequence). V dropped 4 bases and J dropped 2 bases, with 17 bases sitting between them. Here the CDR3 reads CASSGPGSQGNTEAFF. DNA for the CDR3: TGCGCCAGCAGTGGTCCGGGATCCCAGGGAAACACTGAAGCTTTCTTT.

The chain joins TRBV5-1 to TRBJ2-1; TRBD2 might be the D (5 bases). Trimming pared 3 bases from V and 4 bases from J, leaving 8 bases between. The CDR3 length is 13 residues. Germline V gene lookup returns CDR1 SGHRS and CDR2 YFSETQ. The CDR3 DNA is TGCGCCAGCAGCTCAACTAGTTACAATGAGCAGTTCTTC. As protein: CASSSTSYNEQFF.

This chain links TRBV10-1 with TRBJ2-4, with D perhaps matching TRBD1 or TRBD2 (5 bases each). Trimming pared 6 bases from V and 5 bases from J, leaving 8 bases between. CDR1 and CDR2 (germline): WNHNN, SYGVQD (reference sequence). This CDR3 contains 12 residues. The CDR3 protein is CASRVGENIQYF. In DNA form, the CDR3 reads TGCGCCAGCAGGGTGGGGGAAAACATTCAGTACTTC.

The chain carries TRBV10-3 and TRBJ1-2; D might be TRBD1 (6 bases). Between the trimmed V and J ends, which lost 6 bases and 1 base, there was a span of 18 bases. This CDR3 is 16 amino acids long. The germline V gene encodes CDR1 ENHRY and CDR2 SYGVKD. CDR3 nucleotide sequence: TGTGCCATCAGAGAATTTTACAGGGAGGGTAACTATGGCTACACCTTC. Its translation: CAIREFYREGNYGYTF.

This clone was found a few times. The chain is built from TRBV27 and TRBJ2-6; TRBD1 or TRBD2 may be the D gene (5 bases each). CDR3 length: 16 residues. Germline values: CDR1 MNHEY, CDR2 SMNVEV (reference sequence). V was clipped by 1 base and J by 0 bases, with 7 bases between them. CDR3 sequence: CASSLLGTSGANVLTF. For the CDR3, the DNA is TGTGCCAGCAGTTTATTGGGGACCTCTGGGGCCAACGTCCTGACTTTC.

The rearrangement uses TRBV6-6 and TRBJ1-1, with 7 bases aligning to TRBD1. The CDR3 length is 13 residues. With V trimmed by 5 bases and J by 0 bases, 0 bases remained unmatched. CDR1 and CDR2 from the germline V gene are MNHNY and SVGAGI (reference sequence). As DNA, the CDR3 is TGTGCCAGCAGTCAGGGGGTGAACACTGAAGCTTTCTTT. Residues: CASSQGVNTEAFF.

The CDR3 DNA reads as TGTGCCAGCAGCGTAAACATTAACTATGGCTACACCTTC. The encoded protein is CASSVNINYGYTF. V gene TRBV9 combines with J gene TRBJ1-2; D unresolved. Trimming removed 1 base from V and 1 base from J, with 5 bases in between. The CDR3 is made up of 13 amino acids. The germline CDR1 and CDR2 sequences are SGDLS and YYNGEE.

The gene calls are TRBV10-1 and TRBJ2-3; possible D gene TRBD1, 5 bases. V lost 2 bases, J lost 0 bases, and 9 bases lay in between. Germline V lookup: CDR1 WNHNN, CDR2 SYGVQD (reference sequence). This CDR3 comprises 15 residues. CDR3 protein: CASSERTFSTDTQYF. The CDR3, as DNA: TGCGCCAGCAGTGAGAGGACATTCAGCACAGATACGCAGTATTTT.

This chain links TRBV29-1 with TRBJ2-2; 12 bases align to TRBD2. The length of the CDR3 is 15 residues. Germline assignment: CDR1 SQVTM and CDR2 ANQGSEA. V dropped 2 bases and J dropped 4; count of bases not matched to a gene: 2. CDR3: CSVELAGGRTGELFF. In DNA form, the CDR3 reads TGCAGCGTTGAACTAGCGGGGGGGCGCACCGGGGAGCTGTTTTTT.

In its sample, this clone was seen once. V usage is TRBV4-1 and J usage is TRBJ2-5; TRBD1 matches at 10 bases. This CDR3 region has 15 residues. The germline V gene encodes CDR1 MGHRA and CDR2 YSYEKL. The V and J ends lost 1 base and 6 bases, in that order; junction bases with no gene match: 5. The CDR3 sequence: CASSQAKTGGKTQYF. In DNA, the CDR3 is TGCGCCAGCAGCCAAGCCAAGACAGGGGGCAAGACCCAGTACTTC.

The V and J genes are TRBV25-1 and TRBJ2-5, with 9 bases identical to TRBD1. The germline V gene encodes CDR1 MGHDK and CDR2 SYGVNS. CDR3 length: 16 residues. The V gene end was trimmed by 5 bases and the J gene end by 5 bases; junction bases not matched to a gene: 12. The CDR3 nucleotides read TGTGCCAGCAGTCGACCAGACAGGGGGGGGTTGGAGACCCAGTACTTC. It encodes CASSRPDRGGLETQYF.

The J gene is TRBJ2-5, the V gene TRBV2; D call uncertain. The V gene's germline CDR1 is SNHLY and CDR2 FYNNEI. The germline V and J ends were trimmed by 6 bases and 5 bases, with 25 bases remaining between them. The CDR3 covers 17 residues. The CDR3 sequence is CASSDLLPGPPTETQYF. CDR3 bases: TGTGCCAGCAGCGACCTTCTACCGGGTCCCCCAACGGAGACCCAGTACTTC.

This chain uses TRBV29-1 with TRBJ1-2; D is perhaps TRBD1 (5 bases). CDR1 is SQVTM and CDR2 is ANQGSEA in the germline V gene. Deletions cut 3 bases from V and 2 bases from J, with 19 bases between. The CDR3 length is 16 residues. CDR3 coding DNA: TGCAGCGTTGACGGGACGTTCCGATCCAAAAACTATGGCTACACCTTC. Translation gives CSVDGTFRSKNYGYTF. Drawing the rest from reference TRBV29-1 and TRBJ1-2, the complete variable domain is SAVISQKPSRDICQRGTSLTIQCQVDSQVTMMFWYRQQPGQSLTLIATANQGSEATYESGFVIDKFPISRPNLTFSTLTVSNMSPEDSSIYLCSVDGTFRSKNYGYTFGSGTRLTVV.

CDR3 residues: CASSQVGREETQYF. The CDR3 region has the DNA TGCGCCAGCAGCCAAGTCGGGCGAGAAGAGACCCAGTACTTC. This rearrangement joins TRBV4-3 to TRBJ2-5; D gene ambiguous. The V end was cut by 1 base, the J end by 3 bases, with 9 bases between. Germline CDR1 reads LGHNA; CDR2 reads YSLEER. This CDR3 spans 14 amino acids.

The gene calls are TRBV7-8 and TRBJ1-2; a weak D match, TRBD1 (5 bases). V lost 5 bases, J lost 4 bases, and 14 bases lay in between. The CDR3 runs to 14 residues. Per the germline V gene, CDR1 is SGHVS and CDR2 is FQNEAQ. The CDR3 loop reads CASSPGPAGYGYTF. The CDR3, as DNA: TGTGCCAGCAGCCCGGGGCCCGCGGGCTATGGCTACACCTTC.

The gene calls are TRBV2 and TRBJ1-5; D is possibly TRBD1 (5 bases). Germline CDR1 reads SNHLY; CDR2 reads FYNNEI. This CDR3 has 14 residues. Trimming left V 2 bases short and J 5 bases short, with 10 bases between. The CDR3 DNA is TGTGCCAGCAGTGAACTGGGGGGGGATCAGCCCCAGCATTTT. This sequence encodes CASSELGGDQPQHF.

The V call is TRBV30, the J call TRBJ2-7; the D gene is possibly TRBD1 (5 bases). V shed 4 bases and J shed 2 bases, with 12 bases lying between them. From germline, CDR1 is GTSNPN and CDR2 SVGIG (reference sequence). The CDR3 has 13 residues. CDR3 in amino acids: CAWKPTVPYEQYF. The CDR3 DNA follows: TGTGCCTGGAAGCCGACAGTACCCTACGAGCAGTACTTC.

This sequence joins TRBV30 and TRBJ1-2, with D hard to call. V was trimmed by 0 bases and J by 4 bases, leaving 9 bases between them. The CDR3 length is 13 residues. CDR1 is GTSNPN and CDR2 is SVGIG in the germline V gene (reference sequence). CDR3 bases: TGTGCCTGGAGTGTTGTCGCAGGCTATGGCTACACCTTC. Protein product: CAWSVVAGYGYTF.

The chain links TRBV9 to TRBJ2-3; 8 nucleotides align to TRBD2. CDR1 and CDR2 from the germline V gene are SGDLS and YYNGEE. Trimming at V came to 3 bases and at J to 0 bases, leaving 0 bases not matched to a gene. The CDR3 extends over 14 amino acids. The DNA for the CDR3 is TGTGCCAGCAGCGCTAGCGGGAGCACAGATACGCAGTATTTT. Residues: CASSASGSTDTQYF.

V gene TRBV7-2 combines with J gene TRBJ2-3, with unresolved D. In germline, CDR1 is SGHTA, CDR2 FQGNSA. The CDR3 extends over 14 amino acids. The germline V and J ends were trimmed by 4 bases and 4 bases, with 12 bases remaining between them. The CDR3 loop reads CASSSVSFADTQYF. DNA of the CDR3: TGTGCCAGCAGCTCTGTCTCGTTCGCAGATACGCAGTATTTT.